Listed below are T cell receptor beta chains from one sample, sequenced in a study of blood T cell repertoires in COVID-19. Profiling relied on immunoSEQ multiplex PCR, and the TCRdb table lists in-frame clones only, not all of them. The data contain under 250,000 clones, under 90% of them singletons. Sequenced input: peripheral blood. Receptors originate from a woman over 75 with acute or convalescent COVID-19. The CDR3 runs from the conserved cysteine through the conserved F or W. The D gene is left open where the match is weak. Clone sizes are given selectively: once, few, many, or a class where the clone is expanded.

TRBV5-4	TRBJ2-7	-	TRBD1	TGTGCCAGCAGCTTGGCCATCGGGGACAGGGTATACGAGCAGTACTTC	CASSLAIGDRVYEQYF
TRBV29-1	TRBJ2-7	-	-	TGCAGCGCCGTACTGATAAACCCAGGCGCGGGCGAGCAGTACTTC	CSAVLINPGAGEQYF
TRBV7-2	TRBJ1-2	-	-	TGTGCCAGCAGCCCCGGCGGGGGCCCCTATGGCTACACCTTC	CASSPGGGPYGYTF
TRBV19	TRBJ1-5	-	TRBD1	TGTGCCAGTAGTATAGGTCAGGGGGTGAATCAGCCCCAGCATTTT	CASSIGQGVNQPQHF
TRBV7-6	TRBJ2-3	-	-	TGTGCCAGCAGCTTAGTCGGCGGGAGCACAGATACGCAGTATTTT	CASSLVGGSTDTQYF
TRBV5-1	TRBJ1-1	-	-	TGCGCCAGCACCGGGACTTCCTCTTCAACAACTGAAGCTTTCTTT	CASTGTSSSTTEAFF
TRBV3-1/TRBV3-2	TRBJ2-1	-	TRBD2	TGTGCCAGCAGTTTGCGGGGGGTGAACAATGAGCAGTTCTTC	CASSLRGVNNEQFF
TRBV7-9	TRBJ1-4	-	-	TGTGCCAGCAGCTCGGGGGGCAGTGAAAAACTGTTTTTT	CASSSGGSEKLFF
TRBV5-4	TRBJ2-2	-	-	TGTGCCAGCAGCTTGCAGACAACGAACACCGGGGAGCTGTTTTTT	CASSLQTTNTGELFF
TRBV5-1	TRBJ1-5	few	-	TGCGCCAGCAGCCTAGAGGGAATGGGCAATCAGCCCCAGCATTTT	CASSLEGMGNQPQHF
TRBV7-8	TRBJ1-2	-	TRBD1	TGTGCCAGCAGCCAACATTCGGGCAGGGGGGCTGGCTACACCTTC	CASSQHSGRGAGYTF
TRBV7-8	TRBJ2-5	-	TRBD1	TGTGCCAGCAGCTCGGGACAGGCAGAGACCCAGTACTTC	CASSSGQAETQYF
TRBV7-2	TRBJ2-5	-	TRBD1	TGTGCCAGCAGCCCCCAAGTCCGGGACAGGGGGGAGACCCAGTACTTC	CASSPQVRDRGETQYF
TRBV5-1	TRBJ1-6	-	TRBD1	TGCGCCAGCAGCTTGGGTGACAGGGGGATTTCACCCCTCCACTTT	CASSLGDRGISPLHF
TRBV3-1/TRBV3-2	TRBJ2-3	-	TRBD2	TGTGCCAGCAGCCAAGAAGGACTAGCGGGGGGGGTCGATACGCAGTATTTT	CASSQEGLAGGVDTQYF
TRBV3-1/TRBV3-2	TRBJ1-1	-	-	TGTGCCAGCAGCCGTAGTGGGAACACTGAAGCTTTCTTT	CASSRSGNTEAFF